This T cell receptor (beta chain) was captured by sequencing in a study of CD8+ T cells in alopecia areata. Study conclusions and caveats: Sequencing of scalp samples also captures resident alphabeta T cells of normal skin.

The CDR3 extends over 15 amino acids. CDR1 and CDR2 from the germline V gene are GTSNPN and SVGIG (reference sequence). Trimming at V came to 4 bases and at J to 6 bases, leaving 10 bases not matched to a gene. Of note for this clone: Antigen unknown.

As to treatment: oral pan-JAK inhibitor, 5-10 mg twice daily. Investigators isolated RNA and reverse transcribed it into cDNA to act as the sequencing template. Clones were read by immunoSEQ multiplex PCR, and TCRdb kept only the in-frame ones, dropping some. There are approximately 210,000 clones in the sample; less than 45% occur only once, and 2% to 3% lies in the top ten. The rearrangement uses TRBV30 and TRBJ1-4, with TRBD1 matching 8 bases. This receptor was taken from a human donor with alopecia areata. The source was CD4+ T cells sorted from blood, collected at approximately week 37, from a patient treated with tofacitinib. The CDR3 nucleotides are TGTGCCTGGAAGGAATGGGGACAGGAGTATGAAAAACTGTTTTTT. It encodes CAWKEWGQEYEKLFF.